A selection of T cell receptor beta chains follows, all from one sample in a study of T cell responses to AZD1222 COVID-19 vaccine. The protocol was immunoSEQ multiplex PCR, while the TCRdb copy is restricted to in-frame clones and leaves out a portion. The table shows over 95,000 clones, with roughly 89% occurring only once. The material was peripheral blood, obtained on day 0 of AZD1222 vaccination. The receptors here all came from an adult in good health. The CDR3 runs from the conserved cysteine through the conserved F or W. D genes are given only for firm matches. The size field is filled for only some rows; it gives once, few, many or a size class.

CDR3aa: CASSLDFEAEQFF
CDR3nt: TGTGCCAGCAGCTTAGATTTCGAGGCTGAGCAGTTCTTC
j_gene: TRBJ2-1
v_gene: TRBV11-2
abundance: once
d_gene: -

CDR3aa: CASSLTGGSSYEQYF
CDR3nt: TGTGCCAGCAGTTTAACGGGCGGTTCTTCCTACGAGCAGTACTTC
j_gene: TRBJ2-7
v_gene: TRBV27
abundance: -
d_gene: -

CDR3aa: CASSLGGRVDQPQHF
CDR3nt: TGTGCCAGCAGCTTGGGAGGCAGGGTGGATCAGCCCCAGCATTTT
j_gene: TRBJ1-5
v_gene: TRBV5-8
abundance: -
d_gene: -

CDR3aa: CASSQVPDLQSTEAFF
CDR3nt: TGCGCCAGCAGCCAAGTCCCGGACCTTCAAAGCACTGAAGCTTTCTTT
j_gene: TRBJ1-1
v_gene: TRBV4-1
abundance: -
d_gene: -

CDR3aa: CASSQDQWQGRHGYTF
CDR3nt: TGCGCCAGCAGCCAAGATCAATGGCAGGGCCGACATGGCTACACCTTC
j_gene: TRBJ1-2
v_gene: TRBV4-3
abundance: -
d_gene: -

CDR3aa: CASSYDRPSDGYTF
CDR3nt: TGTGCCAGCAGCTATGACAGGCCCTCCGACGGCTACACCTTC
j_gene: TRBJ1-2
v_gene: TRBV9
abundance: -
d_gene: -

CDR3aa: CSVDIRDRGIYEQYF
CDR3nt: TGCAGCGTTGATATCCGGGACAGGGGGATATATGAGCAGTACTTC
j_gene: TRBJ2-7
v_gene: TRBV29-1
abundance: -
d_gene: TRBD1

CDR3aa: CASSLDRDYGYTF
CDR3nt: TGTGCCAGCAGCCTGGACAGGGACTATGGCTACACCTTC
j_gene: TRBJ1-2
v_gene: TRBV28
abundance: once
d_gene: TRBD1

CDR3aa: CASSRGGAGASYEQYF
CDR3nt: TGTGCCAGCAGTCGAGGGGGGGCGGGGGCCTCCTACGAGCAGTACTTC
j_gene: TRBJ2-7
v_gene: TRBV27
abundance: -
d_gene: -

CDR3aa: CASSASGTGFNEQYF
CDR3nt: TGCGCCAGCAGCGCCTCCGGGACAGGGTTCAACGAGCAGTACTTC
j_gene: TRBJ2-7
v_gene: TRBV5-1
abundance: -
d_gene: TRBD1

CDR3aa: CASSQGPNTGELFF
CDR3nt: TGTGCCAGCAGCCAGGGACCGAACACCGGGGAGCTGTTTTTT
j_gene: TRBJ2-2
v_gene: TRBV28
abundance: -
d_gene: -

CDR3aa: CASSAGVNYGYTF
CDR3nt: TGTGCCAGCAGCGCAGGGGTTAACTATGGCTACACCTTC
j_gene: TRBJ1-2
v_gene: TRBV9
abundance: -
d_gene: -

CDR3aa: CASSLWLGSYEQYF
CDR3nt: TGTGCCAGCAGCTTATGGCTAGGAAGTTACGAGCAGTACTTC
j_gene: TRBJ2-7
v_gene: TRBV7-2
abundance: -
d_gene: -

CDR3aa: CASSPVANYGYTF
CDR3nt: TGTGCCAGCAGCCCGGTCGCTAACTATGGCTACACCTTC
j_gene: TRBJ1-2
v_gene: TRBV28
abundance: -
d_gene: -

CDR3aa: CASSAGQGNQPQHF
CDR3nt: TGTGCCAGCAGTGCCGGACAGGGAAATCAGCCCCAGCATTTT
j_gene: TRBJ1-5
v_gene: TRBV5-4
abundance: few
d_gene: TRBD1

CDR3aa: CASSVDSDRVYGYTF
CDR3nt: TGTGCCAGCAGCGTAGATTCGGACAGGGTGTATGGCTACACCTTC
j_gene: TRBJ1-2
v_gene: TRBV9
abundance: -
d_gene: TRBD1

CDR3aa: CASSHVGLGRGTGELFF
CDR3nt: TGCGCCAGCAGCCACGTGGGACTGGGGCGGGGGACCGGGGAGCTGTTTTTT
j_gene: TRBJ2-2
v_gene: TRBV4-3
abundance: once
d_gene: TRBD2

CDR3aa: CASSFQQPYGYTF
CDR3nt: TGTGCCAGCAGTTTCCAACAGCCCTATGGCTACACCTTC
j_gene: TRBJ1-2
v_gene: TRBV28
abundance: -
d_gene: -

CDR3aa: CASSSQGPRNEQFF
CDR3nt: TGCGCCAGCAGCTCGCAGGGTCCAAGGAATGAGCAGTTCTTC
j_gene: TRBJ2-1
v_gene: TRBV4-3
abundance: -
d_gene: -

CDR3aa: CASNGLVGGEQYF
CDR3nt: TGTGCCAGCAACGGACTGGTGGGAGGCGAGCAGTACTTC
j_gene: TRBJ2-7
v_gene: TRBV7-9
abundance: -
d_gene: -

CDR3aa: CASSGTPGTEAFF
CDR3nt: TGTGCCAGCAGCGGGACACCCGGGACTGAAGCTTTCTTT
j_gene: TRBJ1-1
v_gene: TRBV7-2
abundance: -
d_gene: -

CDR3aa: CASSRPTDPPTPLHF
CDR3nt: TGTGCCAGCAGCCGCCCGACGGATCCGCCCACCCCCCTCCACTTT
j_gene: TRBJ1-6
v_gene: TRBV28
abundance: -
d_gene: -

CDR3aa: CASSYRGTGAYGYTF
CDR3nt: TGTGCCAGCAGTTACCGGGGCACGGGCGCCTATGGCTACACCTTC
j_gene: TRBJ1-2
v_gene: TRBV28
abundance: -
d_gene: -

CDR3aa: CASSQNLFKQGESEKLFF
CDR3nt: TGTGCCAGCAGCCAAAACCTATTCAAACAGGGAGAAAGTGAAAAACTGTTTTTT
j_gene: TRBJ1-4
v_gene: TRBV14
abundance: -
d_gene: -

CDR3aa: CASSRSLAGVASEQFF
CDR3nt: TGCGCCAGCAGTCGATCTCTAGCGGGAGTTGCAAGTGAGCAGTTCTTC
j_gene: TRBJ2-1
v_gene: TRBV4-3
abundance: -
d_gene: TRBD2

CDR3aa: CATTRSDGTEAFF
CDR3nt: TGTGCCACCACAAGGAGTGATGGCACTGAAGCTTTCTTT
j_gene: TRBJ1-1
v_gene: TRBV27
abundance: -
d_gene: -

CDR3aa: CATSRDRRGNQPQHF
CDR3nt: TGTGCCACCAGCAGAGATCGCAGGGGCAATCAGCCCCAGCATTTT
j_gene: TRBJ1-5
v_gene: TRBV15
abundance: -
d_gene: -

CDR3aa: CASSVSGSPYYGYTF
CDR3nt: TGTGCCAGCAGTGTCTCTGGCAGCCCTTACTATGGCTACACCTTC
j_gene: TRBJ1-2
v_gene: TRBV2
abundance: once
d_gene: -

CDR3aa: CASSLTATNEKLFF
CDR3nt: TGTGCCAGCAGCTTAACAGCGACTAATGAAAAACTGTTTTTT
j_gene: TRBJ1-4
v_gene: TRBV7-8
abundance: -
d_gene: -

CDR3aa: CASSSTSGLLVEQYF
CDR3nt: TGTGCCAGCAGCTCGACTAGCGGCCTCTTGGTTGAGCAGTACTTC
j_gene: TRBJ2-7
v_gene: TRBV7-6
abundance: once
d_gene: TRBD2

CDR3aa: CASSLDFSGSNNEQFF
CDR3nt: TGTGCCAGCAGCTTGGATTTTAGCGGGAGTAATAATGAGCAGTTCTTC
j_gene: TRBJ2-1
v_gene: TRBV5-4
abundance: few
d_gene: TRBD2

CDR3aa: CASSQDKGNYSNQPQHF
CDR3nt: TGTGCCAGCAGCCAAGACAAAGGCAATTATAGCAATCAGCCCCAGCATTTT
j_gene: TRBJ1-5
v_gene: TRBV14
abundance: -
d_gene: -

CDR3aa: CATSRAGWDSTDTQYF
CDR3nt: TGTGCCACCAGCAGAGCTGGATGGGACAGCACAGATACGCAGTATTTT
j_gene: TRBJ2-3
v_gene: TRBV15
abundance: -
d_gene: -

CDR3aa: CASSSPPQDTQYF
CDR3nt: TGTGCCAGCAGTTCCCCTCCCCAAGATACGCAGTATTTT
j_gene: TRBJ2-3
v_gene: TRBV7-3
abundance: -
d_gene: -

CDR3aa: CSARDPAGGTF
CDR3nt: TGCAGTGCTAGAGATCCCGCTGGGGGGACCTTC
j_gene: TRBJ1-2
v_gene: TRBV20-1
abundance: -
d_gene: -

CDR3aa: CASTIGPTGLTEAFF
CDR3nt: TGTGCCAGCACGATAGGGCCAACAGGGCTCACTGAAGCTTTCTTT
j_gene: TRBJ1-1
v_gene: TRBV27
abundance: -
d_gene: -

CDR3aa: CSVAGTGSADTQYF
CDR3nt: TGCAGCGTAGCTGGGACAGGGTCGGCAGATACGCAGTATTTT
j_gene: TRBJ2-3
v_gene: TRBV29-1
abundance: -
d_gene: TRBD1

CDR3aa: CASSFRGLDTGELFF
CDR3nt: TGTGCCAGCAGCTTTAGGGGGTTGGACACCGGGGAGCTGTTTTTT
j_gene: TRBJ2-2
v_gene: TRBV7-9
abundance: -
d_gene: -

CDR3aa: CASSLGAPGTSGRGQTQYF
CDR3nt: TGTGCCAGCAGCTTAGGAGCCCCCGGGACTAGCGGGAGGGGACAGACCCAGTACTTC
j_gene: TRBJ2-5
v_gene: TRBV7-2
abundance: -
d_gene: TRBD2

CDR3aa: CASQLQGVSYNEQFF
CDR3nt: TGTGCCAGCCAGCTCCAGGGGGTCTCCTACAATGAGCAGTTCTTC
j_gene: TRBJ2-1
v_gene: TRBV7-9
abundance: -
d_gene: TRBD1

CDR3aa: CASSDRDRGFGETQYF
CDR3nt: TGTGCCAGCAGCGATCGGGACCGAGGTTTTGGAGAGACCCAGTACTTC
j_gene: TRBJ2-5
v_gene: TRBV28
abundance: few
d_gene: -

CDR3aa: CASSPRLAEYQETQYF
CDR3nt: TGTGCCAGCAGCCCCAGACTAGCGGAGTACCAAGAGACCCAGTACTTC
j_gene: TRBJ2-5
v_gene: TRBV28
abundance: -
d_gene: TRBD2

CDR3aa: CASRHTVEAFF
CDR3nt: TGTGCCAGCAGACATACGGTTGAAGCTTTCTTT
j_gene: TRBJ1-1
v_gene: TRBV25-1
abundance: -
d_gene: -

CDR3aa: CASSRSPNSPLHF
CDR3nt: TGTGCCAGCAGTCGGTCCCCCAATTCACCCCTCCACTTT
j_gene: TRBJ1-6
v_gene: TRBV5-8
abundance: -
d_gene: -

CDR3aa: CASSGGLGDTGELFF
CDR3nt: TGTGCCAGCAGTGGGGGGTTGGGGGACACCGGGGAGCTGTTTTTT
j_gene: TRBJ2-2
v_gene: TRBV25-1
abundance: once
d_gene: -

CDR3aa: CASSLARGTSYNSPLHF
CDR3nt: TGTGCCAGCAGCTTGGCGAGGGGTACATCCTATAATTCACCCCTCCACTTT
j_gene: TRBJ1-6
v_gene: TRBV7-2
abundance: -
d_gene: -

CDR3aa: CASREMETQYF
CDR3nt: TGTGCCAGCAGGGAGATGGAGACCCAGTACTTC
j_gene: TRBJ2-5
v_gene: TRBV2
abundance: -
d_gene: -

CDR3aa: CASRTTGEGSNQPQHF
CDR3nt: TGTGCCAGCAGGACGACAGGCGAAGGGAGCAATCAGCCCCAGCATTTT
j_gene: TRBJ1-5
v_gene: TRBV6-6
abundance: -
d_gene: -

CDR3aa: CATEGRGDEQYF
CDR3nt: TGTGCCACCGAGGGGAGGGGGGACGAGCAGTACTTC
j_gene: TRBJ2-7
v_gene: TRBV28
abundance: -
d_gene: -

CDR3aa: CSVEDRGGTEAFF
CDR3nt: TGCAGCGTTGAAGACAGGGGCGGCACTGAAGCTTTCTTT
j_gene: TRBJ1-1
v_gene: TRBV29-1
abundance: -
d_gene: -

CDR3aa: CASSTNPHVDGSSYNSPLHF
CDR3nt: TGCGCCAGCAGCACAAATCCCCATGTGGACGGGTCCTCCTATAATTCACCCCTCCACTTT
j_gene: TRBJ1-6
v_gene: TRBV5-1
abundance: -
d_gene: -

CDR3aa: CATSQTGPGQPQHF
CDR3nt: TGTGCCACCAGCCAGACAGGGCCGGGTCAGCCCCAGCATTTT
j_gene: TRBJ1-5
v_gene: TRBV24-1
abundance: -
d_gene: TRBD1

CDR3aa: CASSPTRTSGLKGETQYF
CDR3nt: TGTGCCAGCAGCCCTACCCGGACTAGCGGATTGAAAGGAGAGACCCAGTACTTC
j_gene: TRBJ2-5
v_gene: TRBV7-2
abundance: -
d_gene: TRBD2

CDR3aa: CASSVGTSADTQYF
CDR3nt: TGTGCCAGCAGCGTAGGCACTAGCGCAGATACGCAGTATTTT
j_gene: TRBJ2-3
v_gene: TRBV9
abundance: once
d_gene: TRBD2

CDR3aa: CASSYGLAGTRDEQFF
CDR3nt: TGTGCCAGCAGCTACGGACTAGCAGGGACTCGGGATGAGCAGTTCTTC
j_gene: TRBJ2-1
v_gene: TRBV14
abundance: -
d_gene: TRBD2

CDR3aa: CASSLGASGRALAEQFF
CDR3nt: TGTGCCAGCAGCTTAGGGGCTAGCGGGAGGGCCCTAGCTGAGCAGTTCTTC
j_gene: TRBJ2-1
v_gene: TRBV13
abundance: -
d_gene: TRBD2

CDR3aa: CSVDHGGVKTQYF
CDR3nt: TGCAGCGTTGATCATGGGGGAGTGAAGACCCAGTACTTC
j_gene: TRBJ2-5
v_gene: TRBV29-1
abundance: -
d_gene: -

CDR3aa: CASSSQGGKHYNEQFF
CDR3nt: TGTGCCAGCAGTTCCCAGGGGGGAAAACACTACAATGAGCAGTTCTTC
j_gene: TRBJ2-1
v_gene: TRBV28
abundance: -
d_gene: -